The 17 T cell receptor beta chains below come from one sample, sequenced in a study of blood T cell repertoires in COVID-19. Assay: immunoSEQ multiplex PCR; the TCRdb copy retains only in-frame clones and omits some. The sample includes 180,000 or so clones, approximately 87% seen only once; the top ten take approximately 4.4%. The sample consisted of PBMCs or T cells enriched from blood (not recorded which). These receptors were taken from a woman aged 45-65 years who had recovered from COVID-19.

The rearrangement uses TRBV2 and TRBJ1-3; D remains unclear. Germline-derived CDR1 and CDR2 are SNHLY and FYNNEI. The CDR3 has 12 amino acids. Trimming cost V 8 bases and J 2 bases, with 7 bases left between them. Here the CDR3 DNA reads TGTGCCAGCTGGACTGCTGGAAACACCATATATTTT. Its translation: CASWTAGNTIYF.

J is TRBJ1-2 and V is TRBV29-1, with D possibly TRBD1 on 5 matching bases. From germline, CDR1 is SQVTM and CDR2 ANQGSEA. CDR3 length equals 13 residues. The V end lost 1 base, the J end lost 4 bases, and 10 bases lay between the germline ends. The CDR3 sequence is CSVEGGTIYGYTF. CDR3 DNA: TGCAGCGTTGAAGGGGGCACGATCTATGGCTACACCTTC.

This clone was found once. This sequence joins TRBV25-1 and TRBJ1-4; possible D gene TRBD1, 5 bases. Trimming shortened V by 3 bases and J by 8 bases, and 19 bases separated the two germline ends. This CDR3 contains 16 residues. Germline values: CDR1 MGHDK, CDR2 SYGVNS. Here the CDR3 reads CASSDLRTQGGEKLFF. In DNA, the CDR3 is TGTGCCAGCAGTGACCTACGGACTCAGGGAGGGGAAAAACTGTTTTTT.

This rearrangement joins TRBV30 to TRBJ1-4, with TRBD1 matching 8 bases. The trim removed 2 bases at V and 5 bases at J, leaving 1 base unmatched. The CDR3 covers 13 residues. CDR1 is GTSNPN, CDR2 SVGIG, per germline (reference sequence). The CDR3 DNA is TGTGCCTGGAGTCGACAGGGGAATGAAAAACTGTTTTTT. Translated: CAWSRQGNEKLFF.

This chain joins TRBV21-1 and TRBJ2-5; the D call TRBD2 from the table was never checked on the DNA. TRBV21-1 is a pseudogene segment. The CDR3 length is 16 residues. This CDR3 is CASSKTQAGVLETQYF. The CDR3 DNA follows: TGTGCCAGCAGCAAGACCCAGGCGGGGGTCTTGGAGACCCAGTACTTC.

This clone appeared once. CDR3 sequence: CASSETSGPGNEQFF. CDR3 coding DNA: TGTGCCAGCAGCGAGACTAGCGGCCCTGGGAATGAGCAGTTCTTC. The chain employs TRBV7-6 and TRBJ2-1, with 9 nucleotides matching TRBD2. This CDR3 region has 15 residues. Germline V lookup: CDR1 SGHVS, CDR2 FNYEAQ. With V trimmed by 5 bases and J by 7 bases, 9 bases remained unmatched. The whole variable domain, filled in from reference TRBV7-6 and TRBJ2-1, reads GAGVSQSPRYKVTKRGQDVALRCDPISGHVSLYWYRQALGQGPEFLTYFNYEAQQDKSGLPNDRFSAERPEGSISTLTIQRTEQRDSAMYRCASSETSGPGNEQFFGPGTRLTVL.

This chain links TRBV7-9 with TRBJ2-5; TRBD1 aligns across 8 bases. CDR1 and CDR2 from the germline V gene are SEHNR and FQNEAQ (reference sequence). Trimming removed 7 bases from V and 5 bases from J; junction bases left unmatched: 6. This CDR3 has 13 amino acids. The CDR3 is CASTDRDGETQYF. CDR3 nucleotide sequence: TGTGCCAGCACGGACAGGGACGGGGAGACCCAGTACTTC.

The chain joins TRBV6-1 to TRBJ2-3; D not certain. The CDR3 is 12 amino acids. Trimming took off 1 base at V and 7 bases at J, with 6 bases between the two ends. The germline V gene has CDR1 MNHNS and CDR2 SASEGT. CDR3 sequence: CASSEGQHTQYF. In nucleotides, the CDR3 is TGTGCCAGCAGTGAAGGGCAACATACGCAGTATTTT.

This clone occurred once. The gene calls are TRBV2 and TRBJ2-3, with a weak D call TRBD2 (5 bases). Looked up from germline, CDR1 is SNHLY and CDR2 is FYNNEI. This CDR3 spans 13 amino acids. V was shortened by 11 bases and J by 1 base, with 13 bases between the two germline ends. The CDR3 nucleotides are TGTGCCCCCTCTGGGCGGGGCACAGATACGCAGTATTTT. Translating it yields CAPSGRGTDTQYF.

The chain employs TRBV7-3 and TRBJ2-1; 9 bases line up with TRBD1. CDR1 and CDR2 from the germline V gene are SGHTA and FQGTGA. V lost 6 bases and J lost 8; bases outside the gene matches: 8. The CDR3 covers 14 residues. CDR3 region: CASRAGTGTYEQFF. CDR3 sequence (DNA): TGTGCCAGCAGGGCCGGGACAGGGACCTATGAGCAGTTCTTC.

The rearrangement joins TRBV9 to TRBJ2-1; the match to TRBD2 covers 7 bases. CDR1 is SGDLS, CDR2 YYNGEE, per germline. The CDR3 spans 15 residues. Trimming cost V 2 bases and J 6 bases; bases outside gene matches: 8. The CDR3 spells CASSVGGSVINEQFF. The CDR3 DNA follows: TGTGCCAGCAGCGTGGGCGGGAGCGTCATCAATGAGCAGTTCTTC.

In nucleotides, the CDR3 is TGTGCCAGCAGCTTAGATACAAGACAGGGGAGATCTATCGGCTACACCTTC. As protein: CASSLDTRQGRSIGYTF. The chain couples TRBV11-2 to TRBJ1-2; 8 positions match TRBD1. The germline CDR1 and CDR2 sequences are SGHAT and FQNNGV. V shed 0 bases, J shed 8 bases, and the junction held 14 bases outside the gene matches. The CDR3 spans 17 residues.

The V and J genes are TRBV5-6 and TRBJ2-1; 14 nucleotides agree with TRBD2. This CDR3 is built from 18 residues. V was clipped by 3 bases and J by 6 bases; unmatched bases: 11. The germline gives CDR1 SGHDT, CDR2 YYEEEE. CDR3 in amino acids: CASSSQWGLAGEGNEQFF. The CDR3 coding sequence is TGTGCCAGCAGCTCCCAGTGGGGACTAGCGGGAGAGGGCAATGAGCAGTTCTTC.

This clone appeared a single time. This chain connects TRBV29-1 to TRBJ2-3, with 9 positions matching TRBD2. The ends lost 4 bases at V and 4 bases at J; junction bases unmatched: 9. Germline-derived CDR1 and CDR2 are SQVTM and ANQGSEA. The CDR3 is 15 residues long. Written as DNA, the CDR3 is TGCAGCGTTGTCGAACCGGGACTAGCCTCAGATACGCAGTATTTT. Translating gives CSVVEPGLASDTQYF.

This clone has only a few counts. The genes are TRBV5-8 and TRBJ2-7; a weak D match, TRBD2 (6 bases). The CDR3 totals 12 residues. Trimming pared 0 bases from V and 6 bases from J, leaving 7 bases between. Germline V gives CDR1 SGHTS, CDR2 YDEGEE. The CDR3 sequence: CASSLVGGEQYV. CDR3 DNA: TGTGCCAGCAGCTTGGTCGGGGGCGAGCAGTACGTC.

This clone was detected only once. This chain uses TRBV2 with TRBJ2-2; D possibly corresponds to TRBD2 (6 bases). Trimming cost V 8 bases and J 5 bases, with 15 bases left between them. Germline V gene lookup returns CDR1 SNHLY and CDR2 FYNNEI. The CDR3 is 14 amino acids. The chain's CDR3 is CASRREVWTGELFF. In DNA form, the CDR3 reads TGTGCCAGCCGCAGGGAGGTATGGACCGGGGAGCTGTTTTTT.

Remarks on this clone: The sample carries other DNA sequences with the same CDR3. The chain recombines TRBV30 with TRBJ2-1; D gene ambiguous. Between the trimmed V and J ends, which lost 0 bases and 8 bases, there was a span of 5 bases. The CDR3 extends over 11 amino acids. Germline values: CDR1 GTSNPN, CDR2 SVGIG (reference sequence). In DNA, the CDR3 is TGTGCCTGGAGTGTACGGGATGAGCAGTTCTTC. Translated: CAWSVRDEQFF. Drawing the rest from reference TRBV30 and TRBJ2-1, the complete variable domain is SQTIHQWPATLVQPVGSPLSLECTVEGTSNPNLYWYRQAAGRGLQLLFYSVGIGQISSEVPQNLSASRPQDRQFILSSKKLLLSDSGFYLCAWSVRDEQFFGPGTRLTVL.